This T cell receptor (beta chain) was identified in a study of beta chain features in type 1 diabetes (dated by TCRdb to about 2018). For the wider study: Patients and healthy donors did not differ in mean age, gender distribution, total cell number or subset yield. A total of 90 million to 120 million sorted cells were examined across all samples, and a strong correlation was observed between cell number per subset and RNA yield. Regulatory and stem cell-like memory subsets were isolated from only 8 patients and 8 healthy donors, whereas naive and central memory subsets came from all 30 or so donors. The study compared the TCRB repertoires of sorted circulating CD4+ T cell subsets in recently diagnosed type 1 diabetes patients with those in matched healthy donors.

This clone came up a few times. Its antigen remains unidentified. No per-base quality is available; no much larger clone lies one base away. Spanning cysteine to phenylalanine, the CDR3 consists of 15 amino acids. Only the CDR3 portion is preserved as DNA: 45 bases, with reading frame beginning at the first base. The germline V gene provides CDR1 SGHNT and CDR2 YENEEA. V was cut back by 1 base and J by 1 base, leaving a gap of 10 bases between them. What the work shows at the level of the full study, not this receptor alone: Only small numbers of individuals were included in the HLA sub-analyses, which left unresolved whether HLA type had any influence on TCRB rearrangement. In all four CD4+ subsets, TCRB CDR3 length was moderately but significantly shorter in type 1 diabetes patients. PCR may preferentially amplify shorter templates, but because patient and control samples were amplified and corrected together, any resulting skew would affect both groups equally. Because cDNA was sequenced instead of genomic DNA, highly expressing activated cells could be over-represented, though the groups showed no difference in activation or CD3 levels. The naive, central memory and regulatory TCRB repertoires appeared to resemble one another more closely among patients than among healthy donors. Patients with type 1 diabetes made fewer insertions and deleted more nucleotides at VDJ recombination sites, implying thymic rearrangement abnormalities.

Each donor gave one peripheral blood draw, averaging approximately 110 mL, which was collected into heparinised tubes. A BD FACSAria II and a panel including CD45RO, CCR7, CD25, CD127, CD95 and CD27 were used to sort naive, central memory, regulatory and stem cell-like memory CD4+ T cells. All sorted populations exceeded 95% purity. PBMCs were isolated right away by Lymphoprep density gradient centrifugation and were stained directly, without culture. Samples were stained and sorted in pairs, with one healthy donor and one patient per experiment, so that batch effects were minimized. The entire isolated RNA was reverse transcribed using the High Capacity cDNA Reverse Transcription Kit, and thus expressed TCRB transcripts were sequenced. Deep immunoSEQ sequencing was applied to naive, central memory and regulatory T cell samples, giving an average of about 3.57 million total reads per sample. After sorted cells were lysed in RLT buffer, RNA was extracted with DNase-treated RNeasy Micro or Mini kits, with the choice depending on cell number. To prevent cross-contamination, every cell subset was processed on its own, while patient and healthy donor samples were processed together. The immunoSEQ multiplex PCR was used to amplify TCRB sequences from cDNA, yielding 87-bp fragments that span the CDR3 region. Sequencing of the amplicons was performed on the Illumina HiSeq platform. On the study's bioinformatics: Synthetic template baselines were used to correct PCR bias computationally, reads within Hamming distance 2 were collapsed together, and singletons that could not be merged were discarded. Reads were aligned to IMGT to assign V, D and J genes, CDR3 length, and insertions or deletions at six rearrangement sites. Within each subset, clonotype counts were normalized to sorted cell number, and only after that were true diversity and Gini coefficients computed with the tcR R package. Repertoire sharing was quantified using the overlap coefficient calculated on TCRB nucleotide sequences. Out-of-frame TCRB sequences from naive cells were analyzed to stand in for the pre-selection repertoire. The source is immuneACCESS, and TCRdb retained only in-frame sequences with V and J called. Part of the clones is not carried over; for the studies checked, unresolved V genes explain less than half of this, and the remainder is unexplained. The D gene and trimming were derived from the DNA, and the V and J assignments and clone size from that table. Present in this sample are some 410,000 clones, about 15% of which were seen just once. Of the sample, roughly 0.04% falls within the top ten clones.

The rearranged segments are TRBV11-3 and TRBJ2-5; the D segment could be TRBD2, given 7 matching bases. Sample: naive CD4+ T cells from blood. The cell subset or site tag for this specimen amounts to: true naive CD4+ T cells. The receptor was isolated from a man aged 25-40 years in good health. CDR3 reads: CASSLGGGRQETQYF. The bases are TGTGCCAGCAGCTTAGGCGGGGGCCGCCAAGAGACCCAGTACTTC.